A selection of T cell receptor beta chains follows, all from one sample in a study of shared clonotypes between healthy human individuals. Libraries were prepared by immunoSEQ multiplex PCR; TCRdb keeps only in-frame clonotypes and omits some of them. The table shows approximately 620,000 clones, with about 97% occurring only once. Material: naive CD4+ T cells sorted from blood. The receptor source for this set is a woman in her thirties in good health. CDR3s include the opening cysteine and the closing phenylalanine or tryptophan.

J,V,CDR3
TRBJ2-5,TRBV7-2,CASSFSNQETQYF
TRBJ1-2,TRBV19,CASSTEPDKVYGYTF
TRBJ1-1,TRBV11-2,CASTRRGQGETEAFF
TRBJ1-2,TRBV19,CASSPTAFYGYTF
TRBJ2-5,TRBV5-1,CASSLGDRVQETQYF
-,TRBV7-9,CASRPPGLATIYEQYF
TRBJ2-1,TRBV10-3,CAISNSGSVGEQFF
TRBJ1-2,TRBV15,CATSRTGYGYTF
TRBJ2-3,TRBV27,CASSFVLGDTQYF
TRBJ1-5,TRBV9,CASSVGGDRVNQPQHF
TRBJ1-1,TRBV7-3,CASSLTLDTEAFF
TRBJ2-1,TRBV11-2,CASSLSSAGWQFF
TRBJ2-3,TRBV5-1,CASSFLGQGAWADTQYF
TRBJ1-4,TRBV28,CASSLISRAATNEKLFF
TRBJ2-7,TRBV10-3,CAISELGANWRYEQYF
TRBJ2-7,TRBV28,CASSSASTWGYEQYF
TRBJ2-1,TRBV4-1,CASSQNPTRGPSKLEQFF
TRBJ1-4,TRBV4-1,CASSQVQLATNEKLFF
TRBJ1-1,TRBV6-1,CASSRLGRGHEAFF
TRBJ2-5,TRBV28,CASSLLSGIQETQYF
TRBJ1-1,TRBV19,CASRLNTEAFF
TRBJ2-3,TRBV28,CASGDTQYF